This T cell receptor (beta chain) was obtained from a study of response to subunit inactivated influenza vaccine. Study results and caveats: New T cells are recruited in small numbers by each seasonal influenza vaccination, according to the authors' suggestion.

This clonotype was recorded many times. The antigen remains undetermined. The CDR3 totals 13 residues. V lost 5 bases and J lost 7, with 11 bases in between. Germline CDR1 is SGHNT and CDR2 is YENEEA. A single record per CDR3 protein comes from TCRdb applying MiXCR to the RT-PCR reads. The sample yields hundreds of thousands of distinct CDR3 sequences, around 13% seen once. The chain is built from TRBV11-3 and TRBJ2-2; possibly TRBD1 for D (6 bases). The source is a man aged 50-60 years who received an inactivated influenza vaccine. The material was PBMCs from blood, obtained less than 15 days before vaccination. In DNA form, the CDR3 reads TGTGCCAGCAGCCTTACAGGGATCGGGGAGCTGTTTTTT. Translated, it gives CASSLTGIGELFF.